A single sample gave rise to the 13 T cell receptor beta chains below, sequenced in a study of shared clonotypes between healthy human individuals. The data were produced by immunoSEQ multiplex PCR, yet TCRdb's version contains in-frame clones alone and is incomplete. The repertoire holds some 360,000 clones, with 70% to 75% as singletons. The specimen sequenced was memory CD4+ T cells sorted from blood. Subset specified: CD45RA-negative fraction. The receptor source for this set is a man between 25 and 39 years old in good health.

This clone appeared a single time. The rearrangement links TRBV10-3 to TRBJ2-7; D is undetermined. Germline CDR1 is ENHRY and CDR2 is SYGVKD. Trimming removed 5 bases from V and 0 bases from J, with 5 bases in between. The CDR3 consists of 12 residues. The CDR3: CAISLTSYEQYF. In DNA, the CDR3 is TGTGCCATCAGTCTGACCTCCTACGAGCAGTACTTC.

The genes are TRBV5-6 and TRBJ2-2; 12 bases map to TRBD2. The junction had 4 bases not matched to a gene; V was cut back by 4 bases and J by 6 bases. This CDR3 comprises 15 residues. Germline CDR1 is SGHDT and CDR2 is YYEEEE. The CDR3 here is CASSVTSGRAGELFF. The CDR3 nucleotides read TGTGCCAGCAGCGTGACTAGCGGGAGAGCCGGGGAGCTGTTTTTT.

This clone was detected once. This chain connects TRBV2 to TRBJ2-3; perhaps TRBD1 as D (5 bases). The germline V gene encodes CDR1 SNHLY and CDR2 FYNNEI. Deletions cut 5 bases from V and 1 base from J, with 13 bases between. The CDR3 extends over 15 amino acids. DNA for the CDR3: TGTGCCAGCAGTCGACAGTGGTTAGGCACAGATACGCAGTATTTT. Encoded protein: CASSRQWLGTDTQYF.

The chain combines TRBV10-3 with TRBJ1-2; 8 bases are shared with TRBD1. CDR1 ENHRY and CDR2 SYGVKD come from the germline V gene. With 4 bases clipped from V and 3 bases from J, the junction kept 16 bases outside the gene matches. The CDR3 extends over 18 amino acids. CDR3 sequence: CAISGVRQGARIDYGYTF. CDR3 sequence (DNA): TGTGCCATCAGTGGCGTACGGCAGGGGGCGAGGATCGACTATGGCTACACCTTC.

This clone was found many times. The CDR3 DNA reads as TGTGCCAGCAGCCCCCGGGTCTCCTCCTACGAGCAGTACTTC. Translation: CASSPRVSSYEQYF. This chain connects TRBV6-5 to TRBJ2-7; unclear D gene. The germline V gene encodes CDR1 MNHEY and CDR2 SVGAGI. The CDR3 runs to 14 residues. Trimming took off 6 bases at V and 0 bases at J, with 12 bases between the two ends.

The V call is TRBV6-4, the J call TRBJ2-1; the match to TRBD2 covers 12 bases. The germline V gene encodes CDR1 MRHNA and CDR2 SNTAGT. The CDR3 is 16 residues long. The V and J ends lost 4 bases and 2 bases, in that order; junction bases with no gene match: 3. The chain's CDR3 is CASSGLAGVPYNEQFF. DNA for the CDR3: TGTGCCAGCAGTGGACTAGCGGGAGTCCCCTACAATGAGCAGTTCTTC.

This clone showed up many times. The V call is TRBV7-2, the J call TRBJ2-3, with D possibly being TRBD2 (6 bases). From germline, CDR1 is SGHTA and CDR2 FQGNSA. V dropped 3 bases and J dropped 4 bases, with 17 bases sitting between them. The CDR3 is made up of 16 amino acids. The CDR3 DNA sequence: TGTGCCAGCAGCTTGGTGGGAGGATACGCCCCAGATACGCAGTATTTT. Its translation is CASSLVGGYAPDTQYF.

This chain joins TRBV18 and TRBJ2-2, with 8 bases fitting TRBD2. V was pared by 0 bases and J by 1 base, with 13 bases of the junction left unmatched. The CDR3 consists of 20 residues. Per the germline V gene, CDR1 is KGHSH and CDR2 is LQKENI. The CDR3, as DNA: TGTGCCAGCTCACCACCTTCCCCTCAATTAGCGGGGCTGAACACCGGGGAGCTGTTTTTT. Residues: CASSPPSPQLAGLNTGELFF.

The chain is built from TRBV7-3 and TRBJ2-1; unclear D gene. Trimming pared 1 base from V and 0 bases from J, leaving 13 bases between. Germline CDR1 and CDR2: SGHTA and FQGTGA. The CDR3 totals 17 residues. The CDR3 reads CASSLIPRQGSYNEQFF. CDR3 sequence (DNA): TGTGCCAGCAGCTTAATCCCTAGACAAGGCTCCTACAATGAGCAGTTCTTC.

The V and J genes are TRBV27 and TRBJ1-2; TRBD1 might be the D (6 bases). The length of the CDR3 is 14 residues. Trimming removed 4 bases at V and 9 bases at J, with 18 bases between. The V gene's germline CDR1 is MNHEY and CDR2 SMNVEV (reference sequence). CDR3 nucleotides: TGTGCCAGCAGTTCGGCGGGGCAGGGGAGTAGCTACACCTTC. Its protein product is CASSSAGQGSSYTF.

This chain uses TRBV29-1 with TRBJ2-3; D is ambiguous. Germline V gene sequence: CDR1 SQVTM, CDR2 ANQGSEA. CDR3 length: 13 amino acids. Trimming shortened V by 2 bases and J by 5 bases, and 11 bases separated the two germline ends. The CDR3: CSVEKRKGDTQYF. CDR3 in DNA: TGCAGCGTTGAAAAGAGGAAAGGAGATACGCAGTATTTT.

Many counts were recorded for this clone. The CDR3 bases are TGTGCCAGCAGTCTGCGGGCTACGACCTACGAGCAGTACTTC. Its translation: CASSLRATTYEQYF. The chain uses TRBV2 and TRBJ2-7; a possible D gene is TRBD2 (5 bases). Trimming took 5 bases from V and 2 from J, leaving 13 bases between them. Germline values: CDR1 SNHLY, CDR2 FYNNEI. The CDR3 runs 14 residues.

The V and J genes are TRBV20-1 and TRBJ2-1, with D unclear. The germline gives CDR1 DFQATT, CDR2 SNEGSKA (reference sequence). This CDR3 has 11 amino acids. The CDR3 sequence: CSLPWVSGQFF. DNA for the CDR3: TGCAGCCTCCCTTGGGTATCTGGGCAGTTCTTC.